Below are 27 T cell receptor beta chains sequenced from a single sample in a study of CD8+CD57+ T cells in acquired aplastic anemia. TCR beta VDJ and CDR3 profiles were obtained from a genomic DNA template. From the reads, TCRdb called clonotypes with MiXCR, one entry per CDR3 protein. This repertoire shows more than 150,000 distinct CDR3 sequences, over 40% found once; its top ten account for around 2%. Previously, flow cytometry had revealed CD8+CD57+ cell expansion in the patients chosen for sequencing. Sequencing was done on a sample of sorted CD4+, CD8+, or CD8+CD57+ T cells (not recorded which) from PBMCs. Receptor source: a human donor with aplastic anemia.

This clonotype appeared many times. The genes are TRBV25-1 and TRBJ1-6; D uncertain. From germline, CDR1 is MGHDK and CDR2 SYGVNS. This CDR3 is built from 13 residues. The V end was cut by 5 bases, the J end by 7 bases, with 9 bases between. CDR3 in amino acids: CASSPVPNSPLHF. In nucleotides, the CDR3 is TGTGCCAGCAGTCCGGTTCCCAATTCACCCCTCCACTTT.

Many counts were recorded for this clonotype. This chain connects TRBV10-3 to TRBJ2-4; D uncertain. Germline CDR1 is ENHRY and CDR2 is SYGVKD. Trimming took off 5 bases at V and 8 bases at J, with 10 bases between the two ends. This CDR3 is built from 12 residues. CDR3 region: CAISTARDIQYF. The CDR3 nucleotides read TGTGCCATCAGTACTGCGAGAGACATTCAGTACTTC.

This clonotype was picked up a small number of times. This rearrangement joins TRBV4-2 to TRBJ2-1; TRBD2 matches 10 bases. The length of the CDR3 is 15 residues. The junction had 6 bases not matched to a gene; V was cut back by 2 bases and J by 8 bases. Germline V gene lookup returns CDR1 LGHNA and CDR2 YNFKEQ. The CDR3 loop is CASSQIAGGVYEQFF. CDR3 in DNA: TGTGCCAGCAGCCAAATAGCGGGAGGAGTCTATGAGCAGTTCTTC.

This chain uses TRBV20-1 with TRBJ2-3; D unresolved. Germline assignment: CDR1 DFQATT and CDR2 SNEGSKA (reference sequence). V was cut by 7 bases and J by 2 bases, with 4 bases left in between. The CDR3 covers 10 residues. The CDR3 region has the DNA TGCAGTGTCGTCACAGATACGCAGTATTTT. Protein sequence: CSVVTDTQYF.

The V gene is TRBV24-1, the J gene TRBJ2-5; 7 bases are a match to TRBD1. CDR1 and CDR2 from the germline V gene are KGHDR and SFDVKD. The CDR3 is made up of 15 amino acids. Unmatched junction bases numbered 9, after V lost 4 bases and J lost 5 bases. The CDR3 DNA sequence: TGTGCCACCAGTGAGCTAACAGGGGTTAGGGAGACCCAGTACTTC. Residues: CATSELTGVRETQYF.

Written as DNA, the CDR3 is TGCGCCAGCAGCTACGACGCAGATACGCAGTATTTT. Residues: CASSYDADTQYF. The chain links TRBV5-1 to TRBJ2-3; no clear D. The CDR3 has 12 amino acids. Per the germline V gene, CDR1 is SGHRS and CDR2 is YFSETQ. V was clipped by 3 bases and J by 4 bases, with 6 bases between them.

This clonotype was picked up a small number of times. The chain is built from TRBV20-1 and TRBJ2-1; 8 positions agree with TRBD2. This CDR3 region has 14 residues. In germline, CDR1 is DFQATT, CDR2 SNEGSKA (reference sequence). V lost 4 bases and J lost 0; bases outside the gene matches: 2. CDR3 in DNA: TGCAGTGCTAAACTAGCGGACTCCTACAATGAGCAGTTCTTC. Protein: CSAKLADSYNEQFF.

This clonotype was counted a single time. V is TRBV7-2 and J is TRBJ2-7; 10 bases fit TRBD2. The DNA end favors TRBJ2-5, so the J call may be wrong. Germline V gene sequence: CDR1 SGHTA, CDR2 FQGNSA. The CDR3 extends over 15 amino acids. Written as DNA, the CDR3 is TGTGCCAGCAGCCTGAGCGGGGGGGGCATAGAGACCCAGTACTTC. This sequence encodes CASSLSGGGIETQYF.

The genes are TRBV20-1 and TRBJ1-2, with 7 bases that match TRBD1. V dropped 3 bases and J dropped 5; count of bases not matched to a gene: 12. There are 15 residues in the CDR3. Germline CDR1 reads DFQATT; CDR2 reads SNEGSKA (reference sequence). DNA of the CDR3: TGCAGTGCTAGCACCGACAGGGTGCGCGGTTATGGCTACACCTTC. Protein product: CSASTDRVRGYGYTF.

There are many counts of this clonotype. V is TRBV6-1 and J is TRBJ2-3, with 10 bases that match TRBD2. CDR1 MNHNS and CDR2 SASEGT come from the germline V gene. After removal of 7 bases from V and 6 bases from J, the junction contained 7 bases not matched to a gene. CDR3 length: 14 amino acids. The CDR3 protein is CASTKGLASDTQYF. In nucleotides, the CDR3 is TGTGCCAGCACCAAGGGACTAGCGTCGGATACGCAGTATTTT.

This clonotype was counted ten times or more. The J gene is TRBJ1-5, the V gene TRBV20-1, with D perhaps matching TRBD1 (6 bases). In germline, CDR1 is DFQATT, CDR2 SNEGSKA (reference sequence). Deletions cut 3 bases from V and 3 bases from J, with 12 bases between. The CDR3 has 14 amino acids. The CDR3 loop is CSARRGGLNQPQHF. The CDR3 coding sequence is TGCAGTGCTAGGAGGGGGGGCCTCAATCAGCCCCAGCATTTT.

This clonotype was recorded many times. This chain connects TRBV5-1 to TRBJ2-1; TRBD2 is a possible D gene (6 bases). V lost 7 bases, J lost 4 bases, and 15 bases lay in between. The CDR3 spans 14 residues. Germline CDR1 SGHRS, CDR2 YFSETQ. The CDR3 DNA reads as TGCGCCAGCTACGGGGGAGTGGCTTACAATGAGCAGTTCTTC. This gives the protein CASYGGVAYNEQFF.

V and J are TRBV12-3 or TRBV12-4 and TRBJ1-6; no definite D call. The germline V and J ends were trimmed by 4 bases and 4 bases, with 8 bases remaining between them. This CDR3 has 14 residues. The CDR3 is CASSSDMYNSPLHF. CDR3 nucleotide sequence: TGTGCCAGCAGTTCCGACATGTATAATTCACCCCTCCACTTT.

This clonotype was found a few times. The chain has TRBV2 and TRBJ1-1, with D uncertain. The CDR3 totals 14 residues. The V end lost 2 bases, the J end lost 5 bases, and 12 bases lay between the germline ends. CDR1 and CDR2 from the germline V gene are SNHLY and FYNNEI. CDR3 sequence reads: CASSEQSLGTEAFF. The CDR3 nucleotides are TGTGCCAGCAGTGAACAGTCTCTGGGGACTGAAGCTTTCTTT.

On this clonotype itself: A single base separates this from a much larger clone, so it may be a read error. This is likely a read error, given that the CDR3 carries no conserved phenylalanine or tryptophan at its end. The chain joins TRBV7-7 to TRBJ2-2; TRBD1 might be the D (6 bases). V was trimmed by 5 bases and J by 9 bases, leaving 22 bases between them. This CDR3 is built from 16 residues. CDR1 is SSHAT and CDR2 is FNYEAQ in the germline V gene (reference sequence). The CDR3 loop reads CASSHLETGGRRELFS. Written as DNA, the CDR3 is TGTGCCAGCAGCCACCTCGAGACAGGTGGACGGCGGGAGCTGTTTTCT.

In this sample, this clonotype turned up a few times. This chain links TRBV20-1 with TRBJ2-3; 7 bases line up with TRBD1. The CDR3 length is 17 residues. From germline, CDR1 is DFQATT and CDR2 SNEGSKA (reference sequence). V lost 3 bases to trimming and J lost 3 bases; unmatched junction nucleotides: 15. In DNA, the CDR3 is TGCAGTGCTAGTCTCCCGGACGCGGACAGGAATACAGATACGCAGTATTTT. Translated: CSASLPDADRNTDTQYF.

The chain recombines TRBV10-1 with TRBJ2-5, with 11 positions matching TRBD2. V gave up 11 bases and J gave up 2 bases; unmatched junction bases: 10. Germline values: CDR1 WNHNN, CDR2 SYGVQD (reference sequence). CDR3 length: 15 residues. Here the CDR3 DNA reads TGCGCCGGCTCGTCGGGACTAGCGGAACAAGAGACCCAGTACTTC. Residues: CAGSSGLAEQETQYF.

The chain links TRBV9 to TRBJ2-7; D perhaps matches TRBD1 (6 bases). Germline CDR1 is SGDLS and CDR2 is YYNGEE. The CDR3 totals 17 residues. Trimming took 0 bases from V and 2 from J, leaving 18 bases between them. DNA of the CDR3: TGTGCCAGCAGCGTAGGTCCCCACCCGGACAGACCCTACGAGCAGTACTTC. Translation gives CASSVGPHPDRPYEQYF. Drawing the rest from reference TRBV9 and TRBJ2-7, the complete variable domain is DSGVTQTPKHLITATGQRVTLRCSPRSGDLSVYWYQQSLDQGLQFLIQYYNGEERAKGNILERFSAQQFPDLHSELNLSSLELGDSALYFCASSVGPHPDRPYEQYFGPGTRLTVT.

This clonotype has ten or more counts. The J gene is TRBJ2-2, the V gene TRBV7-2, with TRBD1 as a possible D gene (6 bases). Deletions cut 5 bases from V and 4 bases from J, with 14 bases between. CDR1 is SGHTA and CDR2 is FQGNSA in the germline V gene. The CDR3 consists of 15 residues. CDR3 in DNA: TGTGCCAGCAGCCCCCACAGGGATCGCACCGGGGAGCTGTTTTTT. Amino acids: CASSPHRDRTGELFF.

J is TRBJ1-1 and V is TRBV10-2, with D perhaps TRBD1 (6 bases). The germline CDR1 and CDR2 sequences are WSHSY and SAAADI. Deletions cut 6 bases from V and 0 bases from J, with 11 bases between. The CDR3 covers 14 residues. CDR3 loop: CASRLTGMNTEAFF. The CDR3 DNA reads TGCGCCAGCAGGTTGACAGGTATGAACACTGAAGCTTTCTTT.

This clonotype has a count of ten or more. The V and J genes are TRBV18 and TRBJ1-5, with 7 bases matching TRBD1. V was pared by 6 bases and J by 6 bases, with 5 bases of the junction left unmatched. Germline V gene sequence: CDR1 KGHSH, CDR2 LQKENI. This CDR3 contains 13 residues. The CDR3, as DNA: TGTGCCAGCTCCCAGGGGGGGTTTCAGCCCCAGCATTTT. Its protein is CASSQGGFQPQHF.

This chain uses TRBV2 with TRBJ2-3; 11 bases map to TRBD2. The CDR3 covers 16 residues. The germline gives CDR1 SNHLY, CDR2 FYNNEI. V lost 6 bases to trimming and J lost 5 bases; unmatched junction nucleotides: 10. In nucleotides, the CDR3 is TGTGCCAGCAGGGGGGGACTAGCGGAGTCGAGAGATACGCAGTATTTT. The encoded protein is CASRGGLAESRDTQYF. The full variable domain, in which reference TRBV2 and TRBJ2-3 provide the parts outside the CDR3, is EPEVTQTPSHQVTQMGQEVILRCVPISNHLYFYWYRQILGQKVEFLVSFYNNEISEKSEIFDDQFSVERPDGSNFTLKIRSTKLEDSAMYFCASRGGLAESRDTQYFGPGTRLTVL.

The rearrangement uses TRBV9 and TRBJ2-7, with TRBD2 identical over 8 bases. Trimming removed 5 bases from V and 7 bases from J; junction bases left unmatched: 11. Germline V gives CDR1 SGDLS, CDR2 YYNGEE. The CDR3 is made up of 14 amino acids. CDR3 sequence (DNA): TGTGCCAGCAGTCCACTCCAGGGCGGGGGGGAGCAGTACTTC. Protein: CASSPLQGGGEQYF. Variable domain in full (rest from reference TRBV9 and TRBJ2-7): DSGVTQTPKHLITATGQRVTLRCSPRSGDLSVYWYQQSLDQGLQFLIQYYNGEERAKGNILERFSAQQFPDLHSELNLSSLELGDSALYFCASSPLQGGGEQYFGPGTRLTVT.

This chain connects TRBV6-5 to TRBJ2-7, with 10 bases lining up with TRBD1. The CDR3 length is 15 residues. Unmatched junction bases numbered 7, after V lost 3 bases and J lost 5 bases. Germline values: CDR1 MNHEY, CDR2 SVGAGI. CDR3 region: CASSYWDRGLHEQYF. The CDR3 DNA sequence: TGTGCCAGCAGTTATTGGGACAGGGGACTCCACGAGCAGTACTTC.

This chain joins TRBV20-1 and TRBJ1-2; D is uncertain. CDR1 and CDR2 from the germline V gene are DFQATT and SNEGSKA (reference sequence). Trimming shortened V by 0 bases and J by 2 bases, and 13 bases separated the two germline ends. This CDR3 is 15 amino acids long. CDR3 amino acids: CSARDFGRPNYGYTF. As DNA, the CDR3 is TGCAGTGCTAGAGATTTCGGCCGGCCCAACTATGGCTACACCTTC.

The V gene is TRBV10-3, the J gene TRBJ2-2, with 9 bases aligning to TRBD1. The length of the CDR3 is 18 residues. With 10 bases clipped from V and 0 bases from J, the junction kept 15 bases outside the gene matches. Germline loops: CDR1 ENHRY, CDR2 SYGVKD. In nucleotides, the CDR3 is TGTGCCAGCCAAACCGGGACAGGGCCTTTTGCGAACACCGGGGAGCTGTTTTTT. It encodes CASQTGTGPFANTGELFF.

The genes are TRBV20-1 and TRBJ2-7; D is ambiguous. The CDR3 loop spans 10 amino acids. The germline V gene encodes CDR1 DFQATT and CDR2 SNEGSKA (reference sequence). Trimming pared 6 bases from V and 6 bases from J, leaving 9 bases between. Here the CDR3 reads CSAHFVEQYF. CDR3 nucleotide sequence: TGCAGTGCGCACTTTGTCGAGCAGTACTTC.